What follows are 14 T cell receptor beta chains derived from one specimen sequenced in a study of blood T cell repertoires in COVID-19. Generated by immunoSEQ multiplex PCR, the TCRdb table keeps only in-frame clones and is missing some. Found here are approximately 130,000 clones, about 70% of them singletons; the top ten hold 2% to 2.5%. Material for sequencing was peripheral blood. These receptors all come from a woman between 65 and 79 years old with acute or convalescent COVID-19.

This clone was seen once. This chain links TRBV2 with TRBJ2-7, with 7 bases matching TRBD1. CDR3 length: 15 amino acids. The germline CDR1 and CDR2 sequences are SNHLY and FYNNEI. V gave up 7 bases and J gave up 2 bases; unmatched junction bases: 11. The chain's CDR3 is CASTNGGQLPYEQYF. CDR3 DNA sequence: TGTGCCAGCACCAATGGGGGACAGCTCCCCTACGAGCAGTACTTC.

The chain employs TRBV5-6 and TRBJ2-2; 9 bases align to TRBD2. The CDR3 runs 17 residues. V was pared by 0 bases and J by 5 bases, with 8 bases of the junction left unmatched. Germline V gene lookup returns CDR1 SGHDT and CDR2 YYEEEE. This CDR3 reads CASSLGGGRAGTGELFF. The CDR3 bases are TGTGCCAGCAGCTTGGGTGGCGGGAGGGCCGGAACCGGGGAGCTGTTTTTT.

The chain couples TRBV7-9 to TRBJ1-6, with D perhaps matching TRBD1 (6 bases). CDR1 SEHNR and CDR2 FQNEAQ come from the germline V gene (reference sequence). The CDR3 sequence is 13 residues long. Between the trimmed V and J ends, which lost 1 base and 13 bases, there was a span of 11 bases. The CDR3 DNA is TGTGCCAGCAGCTTAGAAACAGGGCCCCCCCTCCACTTT. Its translation: CASSLETGPPLHF.

The chain carries TRBV28 and TRBJ2-7, with a tentative D call TRBD2 (6 bases). The CDR3 is 15 amino acids. Looked up from germline, CDR1 is MDHEN and CDR2 is SYDVKM. Trimming left V 5 bases short and J 2 bases short, with 16 bases between. The CDR3 DNA reads TGTGCCAGCAGTGCCCACGGGAGCGGCCCCTACGAGCAGTACTTC. Encoded protein: CASSAHGSGPYEQYF.

This clone has more than one count but fewer than ten. V is TRBV18 and J is TRBJ2-3, with TRBD2 identical over 7 bases. CDR1 and CDR2 (germline): KGHSH, LQKENI. This CDR3 is 15 amino acids long. With V trimmed by 5 bases and J by 0 bases, 5 bases remained unmatched. CDR3 residues: CASSEAGTSTDTQYF. The DNA of the CDR3 is TGTGCCAGCTCAGAAGCGGGGACTAGCACAGATACGCAGTATTTT.

The chain couples TRBV30 to TRBJ2-6; the match to TRBD1 covers 10 bases. J was trimmed by 2 bases and V by 0 bases; bases with no gene match: 10. Germline V gives CDR1 GTSNPN, CDR2 SVGIG (reference sequence). This CDR3 spans 19 amino acids. CDR3 amino acids: CAWSVQTGGEYTGANVLTF. The CDR3 coding sequence is TGTGCCTGGAGTGTGCAGACAGGGGGCGAATATACTGGGGCCAACGTCCTGACTTTC.

The chain recombines TRBV19 with TRBJ2-7; the match to TRBD1 covers 8 bases. The germline CDR1 and CDR2 sequences are LNHDA and SQIVND (reference sequence). The CDR3 length is 14 residues. Trimming cost V 5 bases and J 4 bases; bases outside gene matches: 7. CDR3 sequence: CASSGRTGIYEQYF. CDR3 nucleotide sequence: TGTGCCAGTAGTGGTCGGACAGGGATTTACGAGCAGTACTTC. Full variable domain (rest looked up from reference TRBV19 and TRBJ2-7): DGGITQSPKYLFRKEGQNVTLSCEQNLNHDAMYWYRQDPGQGLRLIYYSQIVNDFQKGDIAEGYSVSREKKESFPLTVTSAQKNPTAFYLCASSGRTGIYEQYFGPGTRLTVT.

The chain is built from TRBV2 and TRBJ1-5, with D possibly matching TRBD1 (5 bases). Per germline, CDR1 SNHLY and CDR2 FYNNEI. CDR3 length: 15 amino acids. The V gene lost 4 bases and the J gene lost 0 bases, with 10 bases spanning the gap. The CDR3 bases are TGTGCCAGCAGTGGGGGGGTTTATAGCAATCAGCCCCAGCATTTT. Its translation: CASSGGVYSNQPQHF.

The V and J genes are TRBV24-1 and TRBJ2-3, with TRBD2 identical over 7 bases. CDR3 length equals 16 residues. Germline V lookup: CDR1 KGHDR, CDR2 SFDVKD. The V segment lost 3 bases and the J segment 3 bases; nucleotides outside the gene matches: 8. The CDR3 loop is CATSDPGRGGTDTQYF. CDR3 DNA: TGTGCCACCAGTGATCCTGGGAGGGGTGGGACAGATACGCAGTATTTT.

This clone was detected only a few times. The chain recombines TRBV19 with TRBJ1-1, with 7 bases matching TRBD1. The CDR3 is 13 amino acids. Germline V gives CDR1 LNHDA, CDR2 SQIVND (reference sequence). V gave up 6 bases and J gave up 1 base; unmatched junction bases: 2. The CDR3 reads CASSWTGNTEAFF. The CDR3 DNA reads as TGTGCCAGTAGCTGGACAGGGAACACTGAAGCTTTCTTT. Full variable domain (rest looked up from reference TRBV19 and TRBJ1-1): DGGITQSPKYLFRKEGQNVTLSCEQNLNHDAMYWYRQDPGQGLRLIYYSQIVNDFQKGDIAEGYSVSREKKESFPLTVTSAQKNPTAFYLCASSWTGNTEAFFGQGTRLTVV.

This clone appeared a few times. One end of the junction is discordant with germline, which a read error may explain. The rearrangement links TRBV28 to TRBJ2-4, with 15 bases fitting TRBD2. The CDR3 is 15 amino acids. Germline loops: CDR1 MDHEN, CDR2 SYDVKM. The CDR3 sequence is CASSSAGLAGGPTNF. CDR3 coding DNA: TGTGCCAGCAGTAGCGCGGGACTAGCGGGAGGTCCTACAAACTTC.

The chain recombines TRBV18 with TRBJ2-7, with D possibly matching TRBD1 (6 bases). V lost 8 bases and J 5 bases, leaving 22 bases between the germline ends. The CDR3 consists of 15 residues. Germline V gene data show CDR1 as KGHSH and CDR2 as LQKENI. CDR3 protein: CASATGHGLPDEQYF. CDR3 nucleotide sequence: TGTGCCAGCGCAACAGGGCATGGACTGCCTGACGAGCAGTACTTC.

This clone was found once. The V and J genes are TRBV6-5 and TRBJ1-4, with no clear D. Germline loops: CDR1 MNHEY, CDR2 SVGAGI. This CDR3 has 14 residues. The ends were cut back, 5 bases at V and 4 bases at J, with 11 bases in the middle. The CDR3 is CASSPRRGNEKLFF. Here the CDR3 DNA reads TGTGCCAGCAGTCCACGGCGCGGTAATGAAAAACTGTTTTTT.

The V and J genes are TRBV7-2 and TRBJ2-2, with D perhaps TRBD1 (6 bases). Deletions cut 5 bases from V and 6 bases from J, with 13 bases between. Germline V gene sequence: CDR1 SGHTA, CDR2 FQGNSA. The length of the CDR3 is 14 residues. The CDR3 loop is CASSMPTGAGELFF. CDR3 in DNA: TGTGCCAGCAGCATGCCGACAGGAGCCGGGGAGCTGTTTTTT.